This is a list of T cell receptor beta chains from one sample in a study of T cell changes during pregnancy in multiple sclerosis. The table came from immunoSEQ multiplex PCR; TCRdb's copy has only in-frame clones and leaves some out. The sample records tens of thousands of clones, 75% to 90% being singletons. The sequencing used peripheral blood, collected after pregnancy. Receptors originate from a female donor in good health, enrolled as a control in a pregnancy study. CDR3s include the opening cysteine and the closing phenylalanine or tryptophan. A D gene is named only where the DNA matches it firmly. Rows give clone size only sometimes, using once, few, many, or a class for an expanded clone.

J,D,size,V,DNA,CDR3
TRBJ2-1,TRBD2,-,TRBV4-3,TGCGCCAGCAGCCAGTTGACTAGCGGGGGTAATGAGCAGTTCTTC,CASSQLTSGGNEQFF
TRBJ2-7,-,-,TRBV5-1,TGCGCCAGCAGCTCCAGTCAGGGTTCGGGGCAGTACTTC,CASSSSQGSGQYF
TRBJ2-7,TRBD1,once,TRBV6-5,TGTGCCAGCAGTCGCCCTGGACAGGGTTGGGAGCAGTACTTC,CASSRPGQGWEQYF
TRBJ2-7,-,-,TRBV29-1,TGCAGCGTTGCCTCCCTAGCGAGAGGATTCTCCTACGAGCAGTACTTC,CSVASLARGFSYEQYF
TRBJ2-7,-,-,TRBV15,TGTGCCACCAGCAGAGGGCTAGCCCATAACTCCTACGAGCAGTACTTC,CATSRGLAHNSYEQYF
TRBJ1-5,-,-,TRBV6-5,TGTGCCAGCAGTTACTCTTCGGGCAATCAGCCCCAGCATTTT,CASSYSSGNQPQHF
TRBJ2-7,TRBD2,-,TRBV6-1,TGTGCCAGCAGTGAAGCTTTCCCTAGCGGTGCCTACGAGCAGTACTTC,CASSEAFPSGAYEQYF
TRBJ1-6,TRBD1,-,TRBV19,TGTGCCAGTAGTTCAACAGGGGGTTTAGAACCCCTCCACTTT,CASSSTGGLEPLHF
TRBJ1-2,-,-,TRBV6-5,TGTGCCAGCAAAGTGACAGGCTACTATGGCTACACCTTC,CASKVTGYYGYTF
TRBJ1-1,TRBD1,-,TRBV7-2,TGTGCCAGCAGCTTAGTTTTGACAGGGGGAACCACTGAAGCTTTCTTT,CASSLVLTGGTTEAFF
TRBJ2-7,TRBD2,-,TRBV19,TGTGCCAGTAGTGTCGGACTAGCGGGAGTATCCGAGCAGTACTTC,CASSVGLAGVSEQYF
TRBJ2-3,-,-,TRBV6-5,TGTGCCAGCAGTCGGACTGTCACAGATACGCAGTATTTT,CASSRTVTDTQYF
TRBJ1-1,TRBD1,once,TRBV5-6,TGTGCCAGCAGTTTTTACCAGGGGGGTGAAGCTTTCTTT,CASSFYQGGEAFF
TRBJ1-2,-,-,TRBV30,TGTGCCTGGAATAAGGGGGACCTAAGTAACTATGGCTACACCTTC,CAWNKGDLSNYGYTF
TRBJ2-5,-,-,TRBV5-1,TGCGCCAGCAGCTCCGCAGGGGTACAGGAGACCCAGTACTTC,CASSSAGVQETQYF
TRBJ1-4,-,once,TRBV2,TGTGCCAGCGCTGGGGGGGCAACTAATGAAAAACTGTTTTTT,CASAGGATNEKLFF
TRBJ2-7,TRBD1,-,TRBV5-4,TGTGCCAGCAGCTTCGGACAGGGGGCTTCCTACGAGCAGTACTTC,CASSFGQGASYEQYF
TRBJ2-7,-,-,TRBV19,TGTGCCAGTAGTAGGGGAACAGGATCCTACGAGCAGTACTTC,CASSRGTGSYEQYF
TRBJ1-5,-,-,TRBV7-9,TGTGCCGGGCAGGGGCCCGATTTCAATCAGCCCCAGCATTTT,CAGQGPDFNQPQHF
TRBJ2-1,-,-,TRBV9,TGTGCCAGCAGCGTAGCACCCCCCGCGGACAATGAGCAGTTCTTC,CASSVAPPADNEQFF
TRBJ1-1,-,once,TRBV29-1,TGCAGCGTCCTCAGGGCCACGAACACTGAAGCTTTCTTT,CSVLRATNTEAFF
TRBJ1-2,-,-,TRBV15,TGTGCCACCAGCAGCACAGGGTTCTTATCCTATGGCTACACCTTC,CATSSTGFLSYGYTF
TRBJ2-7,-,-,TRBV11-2,TGTGCCAGCAGCATCGGGGTGGGCTACGAGCAGTACTTC,CASSIGVGYEQYF
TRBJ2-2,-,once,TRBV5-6,TGTGCCAGCAGCCCCGGCAGGGTCTATAGGGAGCTGTTTTTT,CASSPGRVYRELFF
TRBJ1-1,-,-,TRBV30,TGTGCCTGGAGTGTACGGAGGGTGGAGGCTTTCTTT,CAWSVRRVEAFF
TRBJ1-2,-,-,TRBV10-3,TGTGCCATCAGTGTACACAGCTATGGCTACACCTTC,CAISVHSYGYTF
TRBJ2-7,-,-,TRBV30,TGTGCCTGGGATAGGCCGCGGAACGAGCAGTACTTC,CAWDRPRNEQYF
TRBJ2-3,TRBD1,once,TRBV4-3,TGCGCCAGCAGCCAAGAGGTTGGGGGACAGGGGGTAGATACGCAGTATTTT,CASSQEVGGQGVDTQYF
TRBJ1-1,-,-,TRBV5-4,TGTGCCAGCAGACGGGACGGGGGGCGGTCCTCTGAAGCTTTCTTT,CASRRDGGRSSEAFF
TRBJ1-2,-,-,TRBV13,TGTGCCAGCGCCATCGTCGGGGAGGATGCTAACTATGGCTACACCTTC,CASAIVGEDANYGYTF
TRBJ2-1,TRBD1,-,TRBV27,TGTGCCAGCAGTATAGGGGGCTTCAGGTTCTTC,CASSIGGFRFF
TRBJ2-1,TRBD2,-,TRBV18,TGTGCCAGCTCGTGGGAGATAGCGGGGACCTCCTACAATGAGCAGTTCTTC,CASSWEIAGTSYNEQFF
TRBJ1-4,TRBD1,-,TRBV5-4,TGTGCCAGCAGAAAGGGACAGGGGAGCGAAAAACTGTTTTTT,CASRKGQGSEKLFF
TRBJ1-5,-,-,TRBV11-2,TGTGCCAGCAGCTTAGCCCCGGGGGTGAATCAGCCCCAGCATTTT,CASSLAPGVNQPQHF
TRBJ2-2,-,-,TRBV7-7,TGTGCTAGCAGCAAACCTAGCGAAGCCGGGGAGCTGTTTTTT,CASSKPSEAGELFF
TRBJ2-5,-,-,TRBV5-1,TGCGCCAGCAGCTTTACAAGCCAAGAGACCCAGTACTTC,CASSFTSQETQYF
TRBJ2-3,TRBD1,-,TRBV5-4,TGTGCCAGCAGCTTGGGGGGGACAGGGGGTAGCACAGATACGCAGTATTTT,CASSLGGTGGSTDTQYF
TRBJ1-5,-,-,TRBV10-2,TGCGCCAGCAGTGTACAGGGCAATCAGCCCCAGCATTTT,CASSVQGNQPQHF
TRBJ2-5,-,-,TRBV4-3,TGCGCCAGCAGCCAAGATGGAACAGGGCAAGAGACCCAGTACTTC,CASSQDGTGQETQYF
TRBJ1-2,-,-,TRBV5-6,TGTGCCAGCAGCCCCTCCAGGCCCTATGGCTACACCTTC,CASSPSRPYGYTF
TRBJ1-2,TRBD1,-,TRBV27,TGTGCCAGCAGTTCTCGACAGGGGCATGGCTACACCTTC,CASSSRQGHGYTF
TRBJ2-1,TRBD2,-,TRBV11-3,TGTGCCAGCAGCTTAGGGGGGGGAGACCCGTCCTACAATGAGCAGTTCTTC,CASSLGGGDPSYNEQFF
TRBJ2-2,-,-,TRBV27,TGTGCCAGCAGTCCTTCGGACTGGCAAGGCACCGGGGAGCTGTTTTTT,CASSPSDWQGTGELFF